The rows below give T cell receptor beta chains drawn from one sample of a study of OX40 agonist ivuxolimab in advanced cancers. Sequencing used immunoSEQ multiplex PCR; TCRdb keeps in-frame clones, though not all of them. The sample yields roughly 80,000 clones, 86% seen once. The sequences come from CD4+ or CD8+ T cells sorted from blood, collected in a trial of the OX40 agonist ivuxolimab. Receptor source: an adult with an advanced solid tumor such as melanoma, head and neck, liver or kidney cancer. The CDR3 runs from the conserved cysteine through the conserved F or W. The D gene is left open where the match is weak. The size entry is marked missing in some rows and otherwise reads once, few, many or a size class.

CDR3 protein: CSYSGLTNYEQYF; J gene: TRBJ2-7; V gene: TRBV29-1; D gene: NA; clone size: NA
CDR3 protein: CASSLRSYSDTQYF; J gene: TRBJ2-3; V gene: TRBV7-3; D gene: NA; clone size: NA
CDR3 protein: CASSQRSRDLYGYTF; J gene: TRBJ1-2; V gene: TRBV23-1; D gene: NA; clone size: NA
CDR3 protein: CASSPSGLMGHGYTF; J gene: TRBJ1-2; V gene: TRBV28; D gene: NA; clone size: NA
CDR3 protein: CASSPWDSGSVEQYF; J gene: TRBJ2-7; V gene: TRBV18; D gene: TRBD1; clone size: NA
CDR3 protein: CASSPGGRGTDTQYF; J gene: TRBJ2-3; V gene: TRBV27; D gene: TRBD2; clone size: NA
CDR3 protein: CASSQRGEANEKLFF; J gene: TRBJ1-4; V gene: TRBV4-1; D gene: NA; clone size: few
CDR3 protein: CASSLAHRGQYF; J gene: TRBJ2-7; V gene: TRBV7-8; D gene: NA; clone size: NA
CDR3 protein: CASSGQGNALPYEQYF; J gene: TRBJ2-7; V gene: TRBV2; D gene: TRBD1; clone size: NA
CDR3 protein: CASSILAPGTGELFF; J gene: TRBJ2-2; V gene: TRBV2; D gene: NA; clone size: few
CDR3 protein: CASSPPGQPSEAFF; J gene: TRBJ1-1; V gene: TRBV9; D gene: TRBD1; clone size: NA
CDR3 protein: CASKGTVTYEQYF; J gene: TRBJ2-7; V gene: TRBV6-5; D gene: NA; clone size: NA
CDR3 protein: CASSQERGTNEKLFF; J gene: TRBJ1-4; V gene: TRBV4-3; D gene: NA; clone size: NA
CDR3 protein: CASSYDFYGYTF; J gene: TRBJ1-2; V gene: TRBV6-5; D gene: NA; clone size: NA
CDR3 protein: CSARTREQYF; J gene: TRBJ2-7; V gene: TRBV20-1; D gene: NA; clone size: NA
CDR3 protein: CASSQASVEFF; J gene: TRBJ2-1; V gene: TRBV14; D gene: NA; clone size: NA
CDR3 protein: CASRATMLNTEAFF; J gene: TRBJ1-1; V gene: TRBV5-1; D gene: NA; clone size: NA
CDR3 protein: CASSPSNGDSQFF; J gene: TRBJ2-1; V gene: TRBV18; D gene: NA; clone size: NA
CDR3 protein: CASSLYRTNYGYTF; J gene: TRBJ1-2; V gene: TRBV7-9; D gene: NA; clone size: NA
CDR3 protein: CATSRVFVLGLNTEAFF; J gene: TRBJ1-1; V gene: TRBV15; D gene: NA; clone size: NA
CDR3 protein: CASEKAGLGTGELFF; J gene: TRBJ2-2; V gene: TRBV28; D gene: TRBD2; clone size: NA
CDR3 protein: CAISETDSNQPQHF; J gene: TRBJ1-5; V gene: TRBV10-3; D gene: NA; clone size: NA
CDR3 protein: CASSDGQLSTNEKLFF; J gene: TRBJ1-4; V gene: TRBV6-1; D gene: NA; clone size: NA
CDR3 protein: CSAAKGGSSYNEQFF; J gene: TRBJ2-1; V gene: TRBV29-1; D gene: TRBD2; clone size: NA
CDR3 protein: CASSLGQSGTQYF; J gene: TRBJ2-3; V gene: TRBV7-7; D gene: NA; clone size: NA
CDR3 protein: CASREVHNSPLHF; J gene: TRBJ1-6; V gene: TRBV6-1; D gene: NA; clone size: NA
CDR3 protein: CSARGGITDTQYF; J gene: TRBJ2-3; V gene: TRBV29-1; D gene: NA; clone size: NA
CDR3 protein: CASSLTDANTGELFF; J gene: TRBJ2-2; V gene: TRBV5-8; D gene: NA; clone size: NA
CDR3 protein: CASSLLGLAGEYTGELFF; J gene: TRBJ2-2; V gene: TRBV9; D gene: TRBD2; clone size: NA
CDR3 protein: CASSRDRESYEQYF; J gene: TRBJ2-7; V gene: TRBV2; D gene: TRBD1; clone size: NA
CDR3 protein: CASSLGSSYNSPLHF; J gene: TRBJ1-6; V gene: TRBV7-3; D gene: NA; clone size: NA
CDR3 protein: CASSLRQGSEAFF; J gene: TRBJ1-1; V gene: TRBV7-2; D gene: TRBD1; clone size: once
CDR3 protein: CASSLRASGAGETQYF; J gene: TRBJ2-5; V gene: TRBV5-1; D gene: TRBD2; clone size: NA
CDR3 protein: CASSPVSGRNGELFF; J gene: TRBJ2-2; V gene: TRBV18; D gene: TRBD2; clone size: NA
CDR3 protein: CASSLLSGGANVLTF; J gene: TRBJ2-6; V gene: TRBV5-4; D gene: NA; clone size: NA
CDR3 protein: CASSERGLAGELTGELFF; J gene: TRBJ2-2; V gene: TRBV9; D gene: TRBD2; clone size: NA
CDR3 protein: CSVKTYNEQFF; J gene: TRBJ2-1; V gene: TRBV29-1; D gene: NA; clone size: NA
CDR3 protein: CASSASVAYEQYF; J gene: TRBJ2-7; V gene: TRBV6-1; D gene: NA; clone size: NA
CDR3 protein: CASSPWGSASGRYNEQFF; J gene: TRBJ2-1; V gene: TRBV28; D gene: TRBD2; clone size: NA